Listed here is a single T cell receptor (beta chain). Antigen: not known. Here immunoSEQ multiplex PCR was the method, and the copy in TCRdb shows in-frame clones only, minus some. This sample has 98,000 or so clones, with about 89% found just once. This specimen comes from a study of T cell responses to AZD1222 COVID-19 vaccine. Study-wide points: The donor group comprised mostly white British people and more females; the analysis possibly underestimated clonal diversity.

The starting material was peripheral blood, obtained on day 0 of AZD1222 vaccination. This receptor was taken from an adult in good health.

The CDR3 DNA is TGCGCCAGCAGCCAAACGAGACTAGCGGGGCGCACAGATACGCAGTATTTT. Protein product: CASSQTRLAGRTDTQYF. The rearrangement links TRBV4-1 to TRBJ2-3, with TRBD2 matching 11 bases. The germline CDR1 and CDR2 sequences are MGHRA and YSYEKL. Trimming at V came to 2 bases and at J to 1 base, leaving 5 bases not matched to a gene. The CDR3 sequence is 17 residues long.